This TCR beta chain was captured in a study of cytomegalovirus exposure and HLA in healthy donors. Primers for the PCR totalled 60 Vbeta and 13 Jbeta. Sequencing was performed with immunoSEQ multiplex PCR; in TCRdb, only in-frame clones are kept and a portion is missing. The table counts roughly 150,000 clones; around 1.5% lies in the top ten. The study's findings and limits: CMV serostatus alone was available as immune exposure information.

Concerning this clone itself: What it binds is unknown.

Germline V gene sequence: CDR1 LGHNA, CDR2 YSLEER. Trimming cost V 0 bases and J 3 bases, with 9 bases left between them. The CDR3 contains 14 residues. This clonotype was obtained from a woman between 45 and 65 years old in good health and CMV-seronegative. V usage is TRBV4-3 and J usage is TRBJ2-7; D remains unclear. Sequencing was done on a sample of PBMCs. The CDR3 protein is CASSQDERHYEQYF. CDR3 in DNA: TGCGCCAGCAGCCAAGATGAGAGGCACTACGAGCAGTACTTC.